This TCR beta chain was obtained from a study of blood T cells in healthy people across ages (dated by TCRdb to between 2014 and 2017). Some background on the complete study: Template switching captured roughly one uniquely barcoded TCR beta cDNA molecule per two T cells in model experiments. To track age-related changes in TCR beta repertoire diversity, the study relied on deep sequencing normalized with unique cDNA molecular identifiers. The donors were divided into four age groups: young (average 16 years), middle-aged (about 41), aged (about 56) and long-lived (more than 75). To avoid experimental bias, donors of different ages were spread randomly across the sequencing lanes. The study analyzed two additional independent replicas of 1 million unique cDNA reads from the same blood draw for two donors, one aged 18 to 30 and one aged 80 or older. Paper-wide results and their limitations: Observed TCR beta diversity per million T cells fell roughly linearly with age, and a significant reduction was already apparent by age roughly 40. Observed TCR beta diversity correlated strongly with the percentage of naive T cells measured by flow cytometry. The CMV infection status of donors was not known, potentially confounding age-related changes in expanded clonotypes. The long-lived group showed more naive CD4+ T cells, fewer expanded clones and increased TCR diversity than the aged group, suggesting age selection. Total diversity estimates from one million sequenced T cells were considered lower bounds and underestimates. Conclusive comparison of naive and antigen-experienced compartments was prevented by the profiling of bulk unsorted PBMCs.

The library was prepared using 5' RACE. The sequencing machine was an Illumina HiSeq 2500. A second PCR of about 7 to 12 cycles was run with a J-beta primer mix and a sample-barcoded 5' primer. Each TCR beta cDNA molecule received a unique molecular identifier from a template-switch 5' adaptor carrying 12 random nucleotides. At least 2.5 million CDR3-containing paired-end reads were obtained from each sample. The Mint cDNA synthesis kit, primed by a TRBC-specific oligonucleotide, was used to synthesize first-strand cDNA from all RNA. Following uracil-DNA glycosylase treatment, all cDNA underwent a first 18-cycle PCR with the universal primers M1SS and BC2_uni_R. The original methods were these. For normalization, 1 million high-quality reads were randomly selected from each sample, with every read carrying a distinct molecular identifier. Instead of being binned into consensus sequences, reads that shared molecular identifiers were thrown out. MiTCR, with a Q25 quality threshold and the strictest error-elimination algorithm, was used for CDR3 identification, clonotype clustering and error correction. A nonparametric unseen species model using Euler transformation provided a lower-bound estimate of total TCR beta diversity. The public reads were run again by TCRdb, first through fastp at Q25 and then through MiXCR, and only productive beta chains were kept. Records with the same CDR3 protein are collapsed into one entry carrying the most frequent genes and DNA. The V and J calls shown here were made by TCRdb, not taken from the authors' results. Here the sample has roughly 2 million distinct CDR3 sequences; about 50% occur a single time. The ten largest clones add up to about 2.1% of the sample.

There are a few counts of this clonotype. This clone's antigen is unknown. No per-base quality is available; no much larger clone lies one base away. The trim is 4 bases for V and 11 bases for J, with a gap of 26 bases between the germline ends. The CDR3 runs 16 amino acids, cysteine and phenylalanine included. The DNA shown is the 48-base CDR3, in frame from base 1. CDR1 is given as ENHRY and CDR2 as SYGVKD, both from the germline V gene. The roughly 39 donors, aged roughly 6 to 90 years, were systemically healthy Caucasian individuals from Russia. Each donor gave around 9.9 milliliters of peripheral blood, collected into EDTA-treated Vacutainer tubes. PBMCs were isolated by Ficoll-Paque density-gradient centrifugation, with at least 6 million obtained per sample. Total RNA was extracted from PBMCs with Trizol reagent, with at least 6 micrograms obtained per sample. Naive CD45RAhigh/CD27high T cell percentages were measured by flow cytometry on a PBMC aliquot from every donor.

The V and J genes are TRBV10-3 and TRBJ2-5; the D gene is perhaps TRBD2, from 5 matching bases. The sequence was obtained from a woman aged 40 to 55 in good health. Sample: blood. CDR3 reads: CAISVMRVQSYNEQYF. The DNA sequence reads TGTGCCATCAGTGTGATGCGGGTTCAATCCTACAATGAGCAGTACTTC.